Listed below are T cell receptor beta chains from one sample, sequenced in a study of blood T cell repertoires in COVID-19. The data were produced by immunoSEQ multiplex PCR, yet TCRdb's version contains in-frame clones alone and is incomplete. This table has some 300,000 clones, around 90% appearing once. Material for sequencing was peripheral blood. These receptors originate from a woman aged 40 to 49 with COVID-19, enrolled during active disease. CDR3s include the opening cysteine and the closing phenylalanine or tryptophan. D genes are given only for firm matches. A row's size may be missing; if present it is once, few, many or a size class.

CDR3 | DNA | J | V | D | size
CASSLTSEPNYGYTF | TGTGCCAGCAGCTTAACCTCAGAACCTAACTATGGCTACACCTTC | TRBJ1-2 | TRBV7-9 | - | -
CASSFSGQGLRVSYNEQFF | TGCGCCAGCAGCTTCTCGGGACAGGGGCTTAGGGTTTCCTACAATGAGCAGTTCTTC | TRBJ2-1 | TRBV5-1 | TRBD1 | -
CASTLAGQGRLGGYTF | TGTGCCAGCACCCTAGCTGGGCAGGGGCGGTTAGGGGGCTACACCTTC | TRBJ1-2 | TRBV9 | - | -
CASSLTVYGYTF | TGTGCCAGCAGCCTCACGGTGTATGGCTACACCTTC | TRBJ1-2 | TRBV7-9 | - | -
CASRGGILNPTGGYTF | TGTGCCAGCAGGGGAGGGATCTTGAATCCAACGGGAGGCTACACCTTC | TRBJ1-2 | TRBV4-2 | - | -
CSAGVSTIQETQYF | TGCAGCGCCGGAGTTTCTACCATCCAAGAGACCCAGTACTTC | TRBJ2-5 | TRBV29-1 | - | -
CASSQVGGAAVYEQYF | TGCGCCAGCAGCCAAGTAGGGGGGGCCGCCGTCTACGAGCAGTACTTC | TRBJ2-7 | TRBV4-3 | - | -
CASSLFTHGPGLYYEQYF | TGTGCCAGCAGTTTGTTCACCCACGGCCCGGGTCTCTACTACGAGCAGTACTTC | TRBJ2-7 | TRBV27 | - | -
CASRVNPSSYNEQFF | TGTGCCAGCAGAGTAAATCCTAGCTCCTACAATGAGCAGTTCTTC | TRBJ2-1 | TRBV2 | - | once
CASSFAGLENTEAFF | TGTGCCAGCAGTTTCGCAGGGCTGGAGAACACTGAAGCTTTCTTT | TRBJ1-1 | TRBV28 | - | once
CASSRTRAGNYNEQFF | TGTGCCAGCAGCCGGACTAGGGCGGGGAACTACAATGAGCAGTTCTTC | TRBJ2-1 | TRBV6-6 | TRBD2 | -
CASKRETQYF | TGTGCCAGCAAACGGGAGACCCAGTACTTC | TRBJ2-5 | TRBV25-1 | - | once
CASGGANLYNEQFF | TGTGCCAGCGGGGGGGCGAACTTATACAATGAGCAGTTCTTC | TRBJ2-1 | TRBV28 | - | -
CASTLLGVGGTEAFF | TGTGCCAGTACCCTTCTGGGAGTAGGCGGCACTGAAGCTTTCTTT | TRBJ1-1 | TRBV19 | - | -
CASSATQGMNTEAFF | TGTGCCAGCAGCGCCACACAGGGTATGAACACTGAAGCTTTCTTT | TRBJ1-1 | TRBV9 | - | -
CASSLDPTATEAFF | TGTGCCAGCAGCTTAGATCCGACAGCAACTGAAGCTTTCTTT | TRBJ1-1 | TRBV11-3 | - | -
CASSQEPPRGNEQFF | TGTGCCAGCAGCCAAGAGCCCCCCCGGGGCAATGAGCAGTTCTTC | TRBJ2-1 | TRBV4-2 | - | -
CASSRSGKDIQYF | TGTGCCAGCAGCCGATCAGGAAAAGACATTCAGTACTTC | TRBJ2-4 | TRBV7-2 | - | -